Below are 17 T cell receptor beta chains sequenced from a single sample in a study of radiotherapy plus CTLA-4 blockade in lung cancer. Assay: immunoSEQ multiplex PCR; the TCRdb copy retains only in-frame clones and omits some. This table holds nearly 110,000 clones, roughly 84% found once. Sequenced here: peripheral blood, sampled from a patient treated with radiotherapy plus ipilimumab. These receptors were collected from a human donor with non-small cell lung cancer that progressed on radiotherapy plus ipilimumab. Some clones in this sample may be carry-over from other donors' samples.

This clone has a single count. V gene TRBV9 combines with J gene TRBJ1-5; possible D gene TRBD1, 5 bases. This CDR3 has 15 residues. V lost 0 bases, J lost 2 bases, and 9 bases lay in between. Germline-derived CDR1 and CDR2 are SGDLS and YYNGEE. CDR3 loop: CASSVGGGGNQPQHF. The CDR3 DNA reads TGTGCCAGCAGCGTAGGGGGAGGGGGCAATCAGCCCCAGCATTTT.

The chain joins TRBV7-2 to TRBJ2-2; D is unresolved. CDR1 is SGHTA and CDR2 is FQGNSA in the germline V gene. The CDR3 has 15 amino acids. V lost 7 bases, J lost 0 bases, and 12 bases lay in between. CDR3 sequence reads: CASTQELANTGELFF. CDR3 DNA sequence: TGTGCCAGCACCCAGGAACTCGCGAACACCGGGGAGCTGTTTTTT.

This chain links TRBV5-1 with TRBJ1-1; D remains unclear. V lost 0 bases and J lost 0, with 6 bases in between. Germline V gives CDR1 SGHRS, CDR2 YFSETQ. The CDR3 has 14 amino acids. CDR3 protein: CASSLVQLNTEAFF. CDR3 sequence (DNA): TGCGCCAGCAGCTTGGTTCAGCTGAACACTGAAGCTTTCTTT.

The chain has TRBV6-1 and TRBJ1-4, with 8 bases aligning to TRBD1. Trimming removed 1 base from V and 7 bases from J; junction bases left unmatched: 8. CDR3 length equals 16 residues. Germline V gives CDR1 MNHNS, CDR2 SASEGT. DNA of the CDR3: TGTGCCAGCAGTGAAGTCTTTGGACAGGGCGGTGAAAAACTGTTTTTT. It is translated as CASSEVFGQGGEKLFF.

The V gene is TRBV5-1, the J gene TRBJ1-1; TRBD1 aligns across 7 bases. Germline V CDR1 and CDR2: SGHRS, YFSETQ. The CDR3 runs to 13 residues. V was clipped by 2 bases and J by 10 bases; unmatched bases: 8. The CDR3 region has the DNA TGCGCCAGCAGCTTAAGGGGGCTGGGAGGAGCTTTCTTT. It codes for CASSLRGLGGAFF.

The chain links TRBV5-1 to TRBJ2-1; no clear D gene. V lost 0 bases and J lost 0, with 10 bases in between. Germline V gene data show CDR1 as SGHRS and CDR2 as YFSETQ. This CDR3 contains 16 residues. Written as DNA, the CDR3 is TGCGCCAGCAGCTTGGATGGGGTCATCTCCTACAATGAGCAGTTCTTC. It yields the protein CASSLDGVISYNEQFF.

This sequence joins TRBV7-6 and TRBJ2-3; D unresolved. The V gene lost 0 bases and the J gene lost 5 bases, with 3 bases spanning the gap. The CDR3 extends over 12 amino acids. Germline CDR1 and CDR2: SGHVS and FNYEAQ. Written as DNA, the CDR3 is TGTGCCAGCAGCTTAGCGCGAGATACGCAGTATTTT. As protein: CASSLARDTQYF.

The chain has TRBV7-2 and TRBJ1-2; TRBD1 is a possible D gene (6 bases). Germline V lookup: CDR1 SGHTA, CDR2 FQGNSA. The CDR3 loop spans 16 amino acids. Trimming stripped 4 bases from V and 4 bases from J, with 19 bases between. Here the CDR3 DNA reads TGTGCCAGCAGCTCAACAGCCGGGACACAAGGCTATGGCTACACCTTC. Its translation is CASSSTAGTQGYGYTF.

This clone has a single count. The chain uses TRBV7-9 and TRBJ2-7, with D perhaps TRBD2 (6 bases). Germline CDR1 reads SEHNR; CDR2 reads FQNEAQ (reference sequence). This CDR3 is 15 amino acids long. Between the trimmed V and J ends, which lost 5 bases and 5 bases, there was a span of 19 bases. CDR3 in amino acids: CASSPWDFGHDEQYF. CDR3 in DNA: TGTGCCAGCAGCCCCTGGGACTTTGGCCACGACGAGCAGTACTTC. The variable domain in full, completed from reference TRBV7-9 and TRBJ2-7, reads DTGVSQNPRHKITKRGQNVTFRCDPISEHNRLYWYRQTLGQGPEFLTYFQNEAQLEKSRLLSDRFSAERPKGSFSTLEIQRTEQGDSAMYLCASSPWDFGHDEQYFGPGTRLTVT.

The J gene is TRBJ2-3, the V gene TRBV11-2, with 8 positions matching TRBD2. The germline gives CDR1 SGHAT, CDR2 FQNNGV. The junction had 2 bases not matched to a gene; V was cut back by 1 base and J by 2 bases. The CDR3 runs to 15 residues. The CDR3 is CASSLVAGNTDTQYF. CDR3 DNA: TGTGCCAGCAGCTTAGTAGCGGGAAACACAGATACGCAGTATTTT.

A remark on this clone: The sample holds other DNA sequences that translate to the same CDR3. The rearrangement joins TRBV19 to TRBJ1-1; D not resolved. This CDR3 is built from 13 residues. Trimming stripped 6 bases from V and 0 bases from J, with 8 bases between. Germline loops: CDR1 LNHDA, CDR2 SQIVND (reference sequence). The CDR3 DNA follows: TGTGCCAGTAGCGAAGCACTGAACACTGAAGCTTTCTTT. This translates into CASSEALNTEAFF.

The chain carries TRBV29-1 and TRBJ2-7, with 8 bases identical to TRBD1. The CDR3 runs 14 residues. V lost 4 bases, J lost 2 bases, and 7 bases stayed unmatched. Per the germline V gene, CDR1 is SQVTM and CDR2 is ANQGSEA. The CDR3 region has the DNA TGCAGCGTTGGCCTGACAGGGGTCACCTACGAGCAGTACTTC. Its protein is CSVGLTGVTYEQYF.

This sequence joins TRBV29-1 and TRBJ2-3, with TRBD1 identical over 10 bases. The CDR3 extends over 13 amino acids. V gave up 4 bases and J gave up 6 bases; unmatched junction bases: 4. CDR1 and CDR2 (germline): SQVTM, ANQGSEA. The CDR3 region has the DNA TGCAGCGTTGGTCAGGGACAGGGGGATACGCAGTATTTT. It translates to CSVGQGQGDTQYF.

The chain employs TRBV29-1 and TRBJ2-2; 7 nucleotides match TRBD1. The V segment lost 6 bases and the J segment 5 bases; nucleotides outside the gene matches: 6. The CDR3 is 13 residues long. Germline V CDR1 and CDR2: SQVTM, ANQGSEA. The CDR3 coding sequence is TGCAGCGTGAGGACAGGTGGTACCGGGGAGCTGTTTTTT. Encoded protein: CSVRTGGTGELFF.

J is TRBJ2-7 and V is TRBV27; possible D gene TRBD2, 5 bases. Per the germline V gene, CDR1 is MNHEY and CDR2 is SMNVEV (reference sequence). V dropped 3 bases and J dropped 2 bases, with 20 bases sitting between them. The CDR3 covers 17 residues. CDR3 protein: CASSFLTPLGNTYEQYF. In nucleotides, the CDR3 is TGTGCCAGCAGTTTCCTGACACCACTAGGGAATACCTACGAGCAGTACTTC.

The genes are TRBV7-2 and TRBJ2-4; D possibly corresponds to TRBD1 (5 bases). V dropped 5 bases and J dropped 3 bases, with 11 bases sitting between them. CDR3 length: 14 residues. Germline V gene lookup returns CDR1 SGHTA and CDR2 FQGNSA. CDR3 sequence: CASSRDRGKNIQYF. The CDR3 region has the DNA TGTGCCAGCAGCCGAGACAGAGGCAAAAACATTCAGTACTTC.

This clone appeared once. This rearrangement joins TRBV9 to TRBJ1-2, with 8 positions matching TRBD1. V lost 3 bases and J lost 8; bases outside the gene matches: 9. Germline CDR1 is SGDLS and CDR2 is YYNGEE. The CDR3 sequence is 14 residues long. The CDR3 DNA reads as TGTGCCAGCAGCGCGGGGGACAGGTGGGAGGGCTACACCTTC. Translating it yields CASSAGDRWEGYTF. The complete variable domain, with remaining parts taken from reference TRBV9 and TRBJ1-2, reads DSGVTQTPKHLITATGQRVTLRCSPRSGDLSVYWYQQSLDQGLQFLIQYYNGEERAKGNILERFSAQQFPDLHSELNLSSLELGDSALYFCASSAGDRWEGYTFGSGTRLTVV.